This T cell receptor (beta chain) came from a study of Graves' ophthalmopathy and Graves' hyperthyroidism. CDR3 length: 17 residues. The V end lost 7 bases, the J end lost 1 base, and 20 bases lay between the germline ends. CDR1 and CDR2 from the germline V gene are MRHNA and SNTAGT. Study-wide findings and caveats: The study's model predicted ophthalmopathy progression at 65% to 71% sensitivity and about 72% specificity.

Every ophthalmopathy donor presented moderate-to-severe activity, CAS ≥3, NOSPECS ≥4 and duration under 3 months. Other autoimmune diseases, uncontrolled infections, pregnancy or lactation led to the exclusion of patients. Isolation of PBMCs was performed using about 9.9 ml of fresh peripheral blood. The sequenced template was RNA, covering the TCR beta CDR3 region. The workflow started with a first-round RT-PCR run with HTBI primers and then moved on to a second-round multiplex PCR. TCRdb used MiXCR to reprocess the multiplex PCR reads, holding one entry per CDR3 protein. The sample has roughly 300,000 distinct CDR3 sequences, 15% to 20% seen once; the top ten hold around an eighth. There are many counts of this clonotype. Its antigen is undetermined.

The source material was peripheral blood. The TCR originated in an adult man with Graves' ophthalmopathy. The rearrangement joins TRBV6-4 to TRBJ1-5, with D maybe TRBD1 (5 bases). In nucleotides, the CDR3 is TGTGCCAGCAACAACGTGGGGCAGGGCAGAAGCAATCAGCCCCAGCATTTT. Translated, it gives CASNNVGQGRSNQPQHF.